This TCR beta chain comes out of a study of regulatory T cells in long-lasting Graves disease. Study overall: In persistent Graves' disease, antithyroid drugs had been taken for over 5 years and TSH receptor antibodies stayed positive. Findings of the study overall: Small sample size may have lowered accuracy. Those with persistent disease had in common more public clonotypes (roughly 3,000) than new patients (approximately 990).

Construction of the TCR beta libraries employed iRepertoire HTBI primers in conjunction with Arm-PCR of CDR3 regions. TCRdb reprocessed the multiplex PCR reads via MiXCR and lists one record per CDR3 protein. In the table there are about 310,000 distinct CDR3 sequences, around 21% of which are singletons. This clonotype showed up many times. Antigen: not known. The CDR3 length is 15 residues. The germline gives CDR1 MDHEN, CDR2 SYDVKM. The V segment lost 8 bases and the J segment 5 bases; nucleotides outside the gene matches: 10. The sample's time point: persistent/refractory GD, antithyroid drugs over 5 years with positive TRAb. The authors made the TCR library using RNA they extracted from PBMCs. Graves' disease diagnosis followed American Thyroid Association guidelines.

The chain employs TRBV28 and TRBJ1-5; 9 nucleotides line up with TRBD1. The clonotype originates from a female donor with Graves disease. The specimen comprised peripheral blood mononuclear cells (PBMCs), sampled when the disease was refractory, from a patient treated with antithyroid drugs. CDR3 sequence reads: CASVITGGEHQPQHF. The CDR3 region has the DNA TGTGCCAGCGTCATTACAGGGGGCGAGCATCAGCCCCAGCATTTT.